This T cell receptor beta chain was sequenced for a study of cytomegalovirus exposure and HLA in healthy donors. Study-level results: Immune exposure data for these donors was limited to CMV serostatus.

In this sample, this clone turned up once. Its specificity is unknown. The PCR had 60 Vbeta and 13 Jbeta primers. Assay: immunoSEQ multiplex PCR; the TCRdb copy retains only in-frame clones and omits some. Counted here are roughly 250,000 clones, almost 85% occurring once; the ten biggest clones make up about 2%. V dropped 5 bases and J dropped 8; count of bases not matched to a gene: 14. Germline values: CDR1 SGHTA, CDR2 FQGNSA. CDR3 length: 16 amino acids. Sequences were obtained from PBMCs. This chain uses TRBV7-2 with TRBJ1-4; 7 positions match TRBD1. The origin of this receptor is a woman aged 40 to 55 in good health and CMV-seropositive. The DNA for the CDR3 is TGTGCCAGCAGCCTTAACGCCAGACAGGGTAGGGAAAAACTGTTTTTT. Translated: CASSLNARQGREKLFF.